This TCR beta chain appears in the sequencing data of a study of T cell repertoires in cytomegalovirus infection. Background on the study: It can be stated that public TCR beta signatures indicated CMV infection as well as a matching HLA type. Study-wide points: The cumulative frequency of public TCR beta families distinguished individuals who carried CMV together with the relevant HLA.

This clonotype was seen repeatedly, ten times or more. What it binds is not known. The length of the CDR3 is 14 residues. In germline, CDR1 is SGHVS, CDR2 FNYEAQ. The V end lost 4 bases, the J end lost 0 bases, and 6 bases lay between the germline ends. TCRdb reanalysed the reads using MiXCR and keeps one entry per CDR3 protein. The sample consists of fewer than 650,000 distinct CDR3 sequences, roughly 43% of them appearing once. This rearrangement joins TRBV7-6 to TRBJ2-2; possibly TRBD2 for D (5 bases). This clonotype originated in a human donor in good health (CMV status not recorded). Some clones in this sample may be carry-over from other donors' samples. This sample comprised cultured PBMCs, obtained from culture after CMV antigen stimulation. The CDR3 sequence is CASSSGTNTGELFF. In DNA form, the CDR3 reads TGTGCCAGCAGCTCGGGGACGAACACCGGGGAGCTGTTTTTT.